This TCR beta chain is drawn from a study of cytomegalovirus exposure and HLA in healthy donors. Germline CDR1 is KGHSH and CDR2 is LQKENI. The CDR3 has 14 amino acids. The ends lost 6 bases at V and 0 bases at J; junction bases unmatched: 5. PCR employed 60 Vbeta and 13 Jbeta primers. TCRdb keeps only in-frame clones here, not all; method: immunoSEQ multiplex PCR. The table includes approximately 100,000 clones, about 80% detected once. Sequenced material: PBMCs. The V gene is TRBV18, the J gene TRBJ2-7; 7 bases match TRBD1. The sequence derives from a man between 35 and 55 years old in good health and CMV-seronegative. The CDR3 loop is CASSPGQASYEQYF. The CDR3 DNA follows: TGTGCCAGCTCCCCTGGACAGGCCTCCTACGAGCAGTACTTC. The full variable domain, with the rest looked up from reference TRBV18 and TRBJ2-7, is NAGVMQNPRHLVRRRGQEARLRCSPMKGHSHVYWYRQLPEEGLKFMVYLQKENIIDESGMPKERFSAEFPKEGPSILRIQQVVRGDSAAYFCASSPGQASYEQYFGPGTRLTVT.